The rows below give T cell receptor beta chains drawn from one sample of a study of metastatic and nonmetastatic thyroid tumors. TCRdb called clones again from the PCR reads with MiXCR. Of fewer than 13,000 clones detected, 28% appear once; the ten largest clones hold over 9.5%. Specimen: tumor tissue. The receptors here all came from a male donor with papillary thyroid cancer or a benign thyroid nodule (not recorded which). Some clones in this sample may be carry-over from other donors' samples. Each CDR3 is given with its conserved first and last residue. A D gene is named only where the DNA matches it firmly. A row's size may be missing; if present it is once, few, many or a size class.

TRBD1	TRBV19	many	TRBJ1-5	TGTGCCAGCTCCACAGGGGGGTATACGAGCAATCAGCCCCAGCATTTT	CASSTGGYTSNQPQHF
.	TRBV30	.	TRBJ1-1	TGTGCCTGGAGGGCGGGGGGGATACACGGTGAAGCTTTCTTT	CAWRAGGIHGEAFF
.	TRBV27	few	TRBJ2-7	TGTGCCAGCAGTCCTAGCAGAGGACTACCGTTTGCCGAGCAGTACTTC	CASSPSRGLPFAEQYF
.	TRBV20-1	.	TRBJ2-2	TGCAGGACAGGTAGCACCGCTGGCACCGGGGAGCTGTTTTTT	CRTGSTAGTGELFF
.	TRBV12-3/TRBV12-4	many	TRBJ1-4	TGTGCCAGCAGTTTAGGGGGAGCAACTAATGAAAAACTGTTTTTT	CASSLGGATNEKLFF
TRBD1	TRBV13	.	TRBJ2-6	TGTGCCAGCAGCCGGGGGCGGACAGGGGTCTCTGGGGCCAACGTCCTGACTTTC	CASSRGRTGVSGANVLTF
.	TRBV6-1	medium-sized	TRBJ1-2	TGTGCCAGCAGTGAAGCTGGGGTCCCGGAGCGCTATGGCTACACCTTC	CASSEAGVPERYGYTF
.	TRBV20-1	medium-sized	TRBJ2-7	TGCAGTGCTAGGATGCGGGGCTCCTACGAGCAGTACTTC	CSARMRGSYEQYF
TRBD1	TRBV3-1	once	TRBJ2-7	TGTGCCAGCAGCCTAAAACCGGGACAGGGGTACGAGCAGTACTTC	CASSLKPGQGYEQYF
TRBD1	TRBV28	few	TRBJ1-2	TGTGCCAGCAGTTTAGGACAGGGGAAACGAGATGAGGAGGGTCTTGGCTACACCTTC	CASSLGQGKRDEEGLGYTF